These 27 T cell receptor beta chains came from one sample sequenced in a study of radiotherapy plus CTLA-4 blockade in lung cancer. Sequencing was performed with immunoSEQ multiplex PCR; in TCRdb, only in-frame clones are kept and a portion is missing. The sample lists tens of thousands of clones; around 73% were seen once. The sample here was peripheral blood, taken from a patient treated with radiotherapy plus ipilimumab. Receptors originate from a human donor with non-small cell lung cancer who had a complete response to radiotherapy plus ipilimumab.

The gene calls are TRBV6-5 and TRBJ1-2; D possibly corresponds to TRBD1 (6 bases). Germline V CDR1 and CDR2: MNHEY, SVGAGI. V was trimmed by 6 bases and J by 2 bases, leaving 16 bases between them. The CDR3 extends over 15 amino acids. CDR3 sequence: CASRGQGRKNYGYTF. CDR3 nucleotide sequence: TGTGCCAGCAGGGGCCAGGGGCGGAAGAACTATGGCTACACCTTC.

V gene TRBV18 combines with J gene TRBJ1-5; tentatively, D is TRBD1 (5 bases). The CDR3 is made up of 16 amino acids. Trimming cost V 6 bases and J 0 bases, with 15 bases left between them. The germline CDR1 and CDR2 sequences are KGHSH and LQKENI. CDR3 sequence reads: CASSVQGLLSNQPQHF. The CDR3 coding sequence is TGTGCCAGCTCTGTCCAGGGTCTCCTTAGCAATCAGCCCCAGCATTTT.

The V call is TRBV7-9, the J call TRBJ2-6; D may be TRBD1 (5 bases). This CDR3 has 17 amino acids. CDR1 and CDR2 (germline): SEHNR, FQNEAQ (reference sequence). The V end was cut by 5 bases, the J end by 0 bases, with 14 bases between. The CDR3 coding sequence is TGTGCCAGCAGCAAAATCTCTAGGGGCTCTGGGGCCAACGTCCTGACTTTC. Residues: CASSKISRGSGANVLTF.

The CDR3 reads CAISPRDYEQYF. CDR3 in DNA: TGTGCCATCAGTCCCAGGGACTACGAGCAGTACTTC. The rearrangement links TRBV10-3 to TRBJ2-7; D is perhaps TRBD1 (5 bases). The length of the CDR3 is 12 residues. CDR1 is ENHRY, CDR2 SYGVKD, per germline. Trimming removed 5 bases at V and 3 bases at J, with 8 bases between.

The gene calls are TRBV6-5 and TRBJ2-1; TRBD2 matches 10 bases. Germline V gene data show CDR1 as MNHEY and CDR2 as SVGAGI. V gave up 7 bases and J gave up 6 bases; unmatched junction bases: 6. There are 14 residues in the CDR3. The CDR3 spells CASKERGGSNEQFF. Here the CDR3 DNA reads TGTGCCAGCAAGGAGCGGGGGGGTAGCAATGAGCAGTTCTTC.

The CDR3 coding sequence is TGCGCCAGCAGCTTTAGCGGGGGCACAGATACGCAGTATTTT. Translation gives CASSFSGGTDTQYF. This chain links TRBV5-1 with TRBJ2-3; TRBD2 agrees at 8 bases. CDR1 is SGHRS, CDR2 YFSETQ, per germline. The CDR3 is 14 residues long. J gave up 1 base and V 2 bases, and 0 bases lay outside the gene matches.

This chain connects TRBV5-1 to TRBJ1-1; no clear D gene. Trimming took off 4 bases at V and 1 base at J, with 11 bases between the two ends. This CDR3 is 14 amino acids long. Germline assignment: CDR1 SGHRS and CDR2 YFSETQ. As DNA, the CDR3 is TGCGCCAGCAGCCCACTTTCCGGGAACACTGAAGCTTTCTTT. Amino acids: CASSPLSGNTEAFF.

The V gene is TRBV7-3, the J gene TRBJ2-6; D is unresolved. From germline, CDR1 is SGHTA and CDR2 FQGTGA. This CDR3 region has 15 residues. V was pared by 6 bases and J by 1 base, with 10 bases between. The CDR3 region is CASSPAASGANVLTF. As DNA, the CDR3 is TGTGCCAGCAGTCCCGCGGCTTCTGGGGCCAACGTCCTGACTTTC.

This chain connects TRBV7-2 to TRBJ2-7; the D is unclear. Germline-derived CDR1 and CDR2 are SGHTA and FQGNSA. V was shortened by 5 bases and J by 6 bases, with 23 bases between the two germline ends. This CDR3 is 16 amino acids long. In DNA form, the CDR3 reads TGTGCCAGCAGCAGAAACAGTCGAGACCTGTCAGGCGAGCAGTACTTC. Its protein is CASSRNSRDLSGEQYF.

The gene calls are TRBV19 and TRBJ1-1, with D unclear. Germline-derived CDR1 and CDR2 are LNHDA and SQIVND (reference sequence). V was trimmed by 3 bases and J by 2 bases, leaving 19 bases between them. The CDR3 loop spans 17 amino acids. The CDR3 nucleotides read TGTGCCAGTAGTATGATCCAGCTCTCCGGGAGAAACACTGAAGCTTTCTTT. Translating gives CASSMIQLSGRNTEAFF.

Written as DNA, the CDR3 is TGTGCCAGCAGCCTTATCAACAGTGAGCAGTTCTTC. Protein: CASSLINSEQFF. J is TRBJ2-1 and V is TRBV7-2, with unresolved D. Between the trimmed V and J ends, which lost 5 bases and 9 bases, there was a span of 11 bases. The CDR3 is 12 residues long. From germline, CDR1 is SGHTA and CDR2 FQGNSA.

The CDR3 sequence is CASSEGGGFSSGNTIYF. The CDR3 nucleotides are TGTGCCAGCAGTGAAGGAGGAGGCTTTAGCTCTGGAAACACCATATATTTT. The chain employs TRBV6-1 and TRBJ1-3; no firm D call. The V and J ends lost 1 base and 0 bases respectively, with 13 bases between them. The CDR3 is 17 amino acids. Germline lookup yields CDR1 MNHNS and CDR2 SASEGT.

V is TRBV30 and J is TRBJ2-2, with 10 bases lining up with TRBD2. The CDR3 has 15 residues. Per germline, CDR1 GTSNPN and CDR2 SVGIG (reference sequence). V lost 8 bases and J lost 7; bases outside the gene matches: 13. CDR3 DNA sequence: TGTGCCCTTATGCTAGCGGGAGATCATGGCGGGGAGCTGTTTTTT. This encodes CALMLAGDHGGELFF.

This chain uses TRBV5-6 with TRBJ1-3, with D tentatively TRBD1 (5 bases). Germline CDR1 reads SGHDT; CDR2 reads YYEEEE. The length of the CDR3 is 14 residues. V lost 2 bases and J lost 2, with 8 bases in between. CDR3 region: CASSFQGTGNTIYF. The DNA of the CDR3 is TGTGCCAGCAGCTTTCAGGGAACTGGAAACACCATATATTTT.

The rearrangement links TRBV7-9 to TRBJ2-6; 7 bases agree with TRBD1. The CDR3 has 17 residues. The germline CDR1 and CDR2 sequences are SEHNR and FQNEAQ (reference sequence). V shed 1 base and J 0 bases; nucleotides not matched to a gene: 3. CDR3 DNA: TGTGCCAGCAGCTTAGGGACAGGACGCTCTGGGGCCAACGTCCTGACTTTC. Translating it yields CASSLGTGRSGANVLTF.

The chain has TRBV9 and TRBJ2-2; D is uncertain. Germline V lookup: CDR1 SGDLS, CDR2 YYNGEE. This CDR3 region has 16 residues. The V and J ends lost 0 bases and 2 bases respectively, with 11 bases between them. DNA of the CDR3: TGTGCCAGCAGCGTAGCTCCAGAATCAAACACCGGGGAGCTGTTTTTT. The encoded protein is CASSVAPESNTGELFF.

This clone was detected a few times. The J gene is TRBJ1-2, the V gene TRBV7-2, with D perhaps TRBD1 (6 bases). With 5 bases removed from V and 8 bases from J, the gap between germline ends came to 15 bases. The CDR3 spans 13 residues. CDR1 SGHTA and CDR2 FQGNSA come from the germline V gene. In DNA form, the CDR3 reads TGTGCCAGCAGCCTGGACAGAAATGACGGCTACACCTTC. The encoded protein is CASSLDRNDGYTF.

The chain joins TRBV18 to TRBJ2-2, with D possibly TRBD1 on 5 matching bases. CDR3 length equals 18 residues. In germline, CDR1 is KGHSH, CDR2 LQKENI. V lost 0 bases and J 6 bases, leaving 20 bases between the germline ends. The DNA of the CDR3 is TGTGCCAGCTCACCACCAAGTGTTTGGCTAGGGGATGCCGGGGAGCTGTTTTTT. Amino acid sequence: CASSPPSVWLGDAGELFF.

This rearrangement joins TRBV19 to TRBJ1-2, with D maybe TRBD1 (6 bases). The CDR3 is made up of 15 amino acids. Trimming removed 1 base from V and 3 bases from J, with 12 bases in between. Germline values: CDR1 LNHDA, CDR2 SQIVND (reference sequence). The CDR3 is CASSIGAGTHYGYTF. CDR3 DNA sequence: TGTGCCAGTAGTATAGGGGCTGGGACACACTATGGCTACACCTTC. The full variable domain, with the rest looked up from reference TRBV19 and TRBJ1-2, is DGGITQSPKYLFRKEGQNVTLSCEQNLNHDAMYWYRQDPGQGLRLIYYSQIVNDFQKGDIAEGYSVSREKKESFPLTVTSAQKNPTAFYLCASSIGAGTHYGYTFGSGTRLTVV.

This chain uses TRBV9 with TRBJ2-5; 11 positions match TRBD2. The CDR3 length is 15 residues. CDR1 is SGDLS, CDR2 YYNGEE, per germline. V shed 4 bases and J 3 bases; nucleotides not matched to a gene: 5. The CDR3 region is CASSPGTSGKETQYF. The CDR3 coding sequence is TGTGCCAGCAGCCCAGGGACTAGCGGAAAAGAGACCCAGTACTTC.

V gene TRBV11-2 combines with J gene TRBJ1-4; no reliable D call. V was shortened by 5 bases and J by 4 bases, with 14 bases between the two germline ends. The CDR3 has 15 residues. CDR1 SGHAT and CDR2 FQNNGV come from the germline V gene. CDR3 amino acids: CASSPSRESNEKLFF. The CDR3 region has the DNA TGTGCCAGCAGCCCCTCTCGGGAGAGTAATGAAAAACTGTTTTTT.

The V call is TRBV5-1, the J call TRBJ2-3, with D possibly being TRBD2 (6 bases). Germline V gives CDR1 SGHRS, CDR2 YFSETQ. The CDR3 runs to 16 residues. The V and J ends lost 1 base and 1 base respectively, with 13 bases between them. The CDR3 nucleotides read TGCGCCAGCAGCTTGATGCCTCCGGGGGGCACAGATACGCAGTATTTT. It yields the protein CASSLMPPGGTDTQYF.

The chain couples TRBV6-5 to TRBJ1-5; weak D call: TRBD1 (5 bases). The CDR3 length is 15 residues. V lost 5 bases and J lost 6, with 17 bases in between. Germline loops: CDR1 MNHEY, CDR2 SVGAGI. The CDR3 DNA reads as TGTGCCAGCAGTGTAGGCAGGGCTTCGAGTCAGCCCCAGCATTTT. It translates to CASSVGRASSQPQHF.

The rearrangement uses TRBV7-9 and TRBJ1-1, with D maybe TRBD1 (6 bases). Germline V gene data show CDR1 as SEHNR and CDR2 as FQNEAQ (reference sequence). This CDR3 region has 15 residues. Trimming removed 5 bases from V and 3 bases from J, with 16 bases in between. Here the CDR3 reads CASSKGQLPDTEAFF. The CDR3 coding sequence is TGTGCCAGCAGCAAAGGACAGCTTCCGGACACTGAAGCTTTCTTT.

Note on this clone: At one of its ends the junction is not consistent with the germline gene, which may arise from a read error. The chain links TRBV7-9 to TRBJ1-6; tentative D call: TRBD1 (6 bases). The CDR3 sequence is 13 residues long. Germline CDR1 SEHNR, CDR2 FQNEAQ (reference sequence). The CDR3 bases are TGTGCCAGCTATGACACAGGGAATTCACCCCCCCACTTT. Encoded protein: CASYDTGNSPPHF.

The J gene is TRBJ1-3, the V gene TRBV2, with no clear D. The CDR3 spans 16 residues. With 3 bases removed from V and 0 bases from J, the gap between germline ends came to 12 bases. Germline V CDR1 and CDR2: SNHLY, FYNNEI. CDR3 coding DNA: TGTGCCAGCAGTGATGTAGAGGTTAGCTCTGGAAACACCATATATTTT. Residues: CASSDVEVSSGNTIYF.

The J gene is TRBJ2-3, the V gene TRBV15; D is possibly TRBD2 (6 bases). The CDR3 spans 14 residues. V lost 11 bases and J lost 4, with 19 bases in between. The germline gives CDR1 LNHNV, CDR2 YYDKDF (reference sequence). CDR3 nucleotide sequence: TGTGCCTCGCGGGGCAGTTTAAATTCAGATACGCAGTATTTT. Protein product: CASRGSLNSDTQYF.